The 2 T cell receptor beta chains below all came from one sample that was sequenced in a study of cytomegalovirus exposure and HLA in healthy donors. It was with 60 Vbeta and 13 Jbeta primers that the PCR ran. Generated by immunoSEQ multiplex PCR, the TCRdb table keeps only in-frame clones and is missing some. The sample yields over 85,000 clones, about two thirds seen once. The sequenced sample consisted of PBMCs. The receptors originated from a female donor in good health and CMV-seronegative.

V usage is TRBV12-5 and J usage is TRBJ1-1; D is perhaps TRBD1 (5 bases). CDR1 is LGHNT, CDR2 FRNRAP, per germline. V was trimmed by 4 bases and J by 1 base, leaving 13 bases between them. This CDR3 spans 15 amino acids. The CDR3 loop is CASGSRQLSNTEAFF. The CDR3 nucleotides are TGTGCTAGTGGTTCGCGACAGCTTTCGAACACTGAAGCTTTCTTT.

This clone showed up just once. The chain uses TRBV5-4 and TRBJ2-5, with D tentatively TRBD1 (6 bases). CDR1 and CDR2 (germline): SGHNT, YYREEE (reference sequence). Trimming took 7 bases from V and 3 from J, leaving 13 bases between them. The CDR3 runs 13 residues. The CDR3: CASSRTEKETQYF. The CDR3 DNA is TGTGCCAGCTCGCGGACAGAAAAAGAGACCCAGTACTTC.